Described below is a single TCR beta chain sequence and its context. V lost 8 bases to trimming and J lost 8 bases, with 9 bases between them. CDR1 and CDR2 (germline): SNHLY, FYNNEI. CDR3 length: 10 residues. These data are taken from a study of T cells in Graves' hyperthyroidism and ophthalmopathy. RNA transcripts were the template for amplifying TCR beta CDR3 regions. Using the HTBI primer set, a first-round RT-PCR was run on the TCR CDR3. TCRdb ran MiXCR on the multiplex PCR reads and lists one entry per CDR3 protein. The data show hundreds of thousands of distinct CDR3 sequences, roughly 13% seen once.

Sequencing was performed on blood. The V gene is TRBV2, the J gene TRBJ1-2, with D uncertain. This TCR was recovered from a woman aged 18-29 years with Graves' hyperthyroidism. CDR3 amino acids: CASSGEGYTF. CDR3 DNA sequence: TGTGCCAGCTCCGGGGAGGGCTACACCTTC.